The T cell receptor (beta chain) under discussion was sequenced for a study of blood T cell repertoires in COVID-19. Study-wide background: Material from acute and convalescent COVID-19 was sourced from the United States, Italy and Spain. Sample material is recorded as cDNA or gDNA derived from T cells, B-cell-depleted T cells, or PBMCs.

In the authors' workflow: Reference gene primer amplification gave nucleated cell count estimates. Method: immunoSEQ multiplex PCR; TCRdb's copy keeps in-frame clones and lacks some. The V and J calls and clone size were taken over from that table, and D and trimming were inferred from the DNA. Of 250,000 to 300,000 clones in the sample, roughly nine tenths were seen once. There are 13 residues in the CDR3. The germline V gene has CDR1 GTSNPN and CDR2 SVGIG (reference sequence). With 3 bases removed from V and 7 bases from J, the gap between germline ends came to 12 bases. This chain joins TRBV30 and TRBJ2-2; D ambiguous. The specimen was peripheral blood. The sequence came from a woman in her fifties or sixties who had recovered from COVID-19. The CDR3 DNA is TGTGCCTGGAGGGGCAGCTGGGTCGGGGAGCTGTTTTTT. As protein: CAWRGSWVGELFF.